This entry lists 2 T cell receptor beta chains sequenced from one sample in a study of identical twins. Each CDR3 protein gets one entry after TCRdb re-called the 5' RACE reads with MiXCR. The table lists hundreds of thousands of distinct CDR3 sequences, 9% to 15% of them singletons. The sample was also reused in another study, on yellow fever vaccine responses in identical twins.

The material sequenced was PBMCs. The receptors here all came from a woman under 30 in good health.

This clonotype was detected a few times. The rearrangement links TRBV25-1 to TRBJ2-7; unclear D gene. V was trimmed by 4 bases and J by 4 bases, leaving 11 bases between them. This CDR3 has 13 amino acids. Germline values: CDR1 MGHDK, CDR2 SYGVNS. The CDR3: CASSAYPKYEQYF. Written as DNA, the CDR3 is TGTGCCAGCAGTGCGTACCCCAAATACGAGCAGTACTTC.

This clonotype has ten or more counts. V usage is TRBV12-3 or TRBV12-4 and J usage is TRBJ1-2, with TRBD1 matching 8 bases. CDR3 length: 13 amino acids. Trimming cost V 3 bases and J 13 bases; bases outside gene matches: 10. Here the CDR3 DNA reads TGTGCCAGCAGTTTTAAGGCAGGGGGCGGAAGCACCTTC. It encodes CASSFKAGGGSTF.